Listed below are T cell receptor beta chains from one sample, sequenced in a study of OX40 agonist ivuxolimab in advanced cancers. Only in-frame clones appear in the TCRdb table, and some are missing; sequencing was by immunoSEQ multiplex PCR. The profile shows about 34,000 clones, about nine tenths of them singletons. Specimen: CD4+ or CD8+ T cells sorted from blood, collected in a trial of the OX40 agonist ivuxolimab. These receptors all stem from an adult with an advanced solid tumor such as melanoma, head and neck, liver or kidney cancer. Each CDR3 is given with its conserved first and last residue. A D gene is named only where the DNA matches it firmly. Where a row states a size, it is once, few, many or the class of an expanded clone; other rows omit it.

TGTGCCAGTGATAAGAGGGGGGCCCCCTCTGGAAACACCATATATTTT,CASDKRGAPSGNTIYF,.,.,TRBV2,TRBJ1-3,16
TGTGCCAGCGCGAAGGGAGGAGTCCCCTACGAGCAGTACTTC,CASAKGGVPYEQYF,.,.,TRBV28,TRBJ2-7,14
TGTGCCAGCAGCCTCCAGGGACTAGCGGACTACGAGCAGTACTTC,CASSLQGLADYEQYF,.,TRBD2,TRBV6-5,TRBJ2-7,15
TGCGCCAGCAGCTACGCCCGAGATACGCAGTATTTT,CASSYARDTQYF,.,.,TRBV5-1,TRBJ2-3,12
TGTGCCAGCTCACCCCGGCGACAGGACGGCTACACCTTC,CASSPRRQDGYTF,.,.,TRBV18,TRBJ1-2,13
TGCGCCAGCAGCCCGGGGGGACTAGCGCCGAGCTCCTACAATGAGCAGTTCTTC,CASSPGGLAPSSYNEQFF,.,TRBD2,TRBV5-1,TRBJ2-1,18
TGTGCCATCAGTGACCTGGGACAGCCATACGAGCAGTACTTC,CAISDLGQPYEQYF,.,TRBD1,TRBV10-3,TRBJ2-7,14
TGTGCCAGCAGTTTAGGGCTAGCGGGAGCGGACGGGGAGCTGTTTTTT,CASSLGLAGADGELFF,.,TRBD2,TRBV28,TRBJ2-2,16
TGCGCCAGCAGCCCGCTTCCCCGGCAGAACACCGGGGAGCTGTTTTTT,CASSPLPRQNTGELFF,.,.,TRBV5-1,TRBJ2-2,16
TGTGCCAGCAGCTCCCGGCGCGCAGATACGCAGTATTTT,CASSSRRADTQYF,.,.,TRBV7-6,TRBJ2-3,13
TGTGCCAGCCATCCGGGGGGCGGAGTGGCTACTGAAGCTTTCTTT,CASHPGGGVATEAFF,.,.,TRBV19,TRBJ1-1,15
TGTGCCAGCAGCTCGTCGGACTTACATGCGGGGTATGAGCAGTTCTTC,CASSSSDLHAGYEQFF,.,.,TRBV7-3,TRBJ2-1,16
TGTGCCAGCAGAGTTTATTTAGGGACAGCAGAACAGCCCCAGCATTTT,CASRVYLGTAEQPQHF,.,TRBD1,TRBV28,TRBJ1-5,16
TGTGCCAGCAGCCGAGACAGGTACCTAGAGCAGTTCTTC,CASSRDRYLEQFF,.,.,TRBV7-3,TRBJ2-1,13
TGTGCCAGCTCACCACGGGAGGACGCATTTAACGAGCAGTACTTC,CASSPREDAFNEQYF,.,.,TRBV18,TRBJ2-7,15
TGTGCCAGCAGCCCTGGACCGAGTGCAGATACGCAGTATTTT,CASSPGPSADTQYF,once,.,TRBV5-4,TRBJ2-3,14
TGTGCCTGGAGTGTAGGGACTAGCATCGGGGAGCTGTTTTTT,CAWSVGTSIGELFF,.,TRBD2,TRBV30,TRBJ2-2,14
TGTGCCAGCAGCTCCGGGACAGGGGGCACAGATACGCAGTATTTT,CASSSGTGGTDTQYF,.,TRBD1,TRBV7-9,TRBJ2-3,15
TGCAGCGTTGACTTGGAGGGGGAGACCCAGTACTTC,CSVDLEGETQYF,.,.,TRBV29-1,TRBJ2-5,12
TGTGCCAGCAGCTTATCGAGTGAGATGAATTCACCCCTCCACTTT,CASSLSSEMNSPLHF,.,.,TRBV7-8,TRBJ1-6,15
TGTGCCATCAGTGTGGACCCAGGTTCGGGAACCGGGGAGCTGTTTTTT,CAISVDPGSGTGELFF,.,.,TRBV10-3,TRBJ2-2,16
TGTGCCAGCAGTTTACAGGGAGGACCCCTCCACTTT,CASSLQGGPLHF,.,.,TRBV28,TRBJ1-6,12
TGTGCCAGCAGCTCCACCTCCGGACTAGCGGCCAATGAGCAGTTCTTC,CASSSTSGLAANEQFF,.,TRBD2,TRBV7-9,TRBJ2-1,16
TGTGCCAGCAGCACTCGAGGACAGGGAATTTACAATGAGCAGTTCTTC,CASSTRGQGIYNEQFF,.,TRBD1,TRBV9,TRBJ2-1,16
TGTGCCAGCAGTTCATCCGGACCTTGGTATGAAAAACTGTTTTTT,CASSSSGPWYEKLFF,.,.,TRBV28,TRBJ1-4,15
TGTGCCAGCAGTTGGGAGGGACAGCAAAACACCGGGGAGCTGTTTTTT,CASSWEGQQNTGELFF,few,.,TRBV6-5,TRBJ2-2,16
TGTGCCAGCAGCACAACAGGGGGCGGAGAGACCCAGTACTTC,CASSTTGGGETQYF,.,TRBD1,TRBV13,TRBJ2-5,14
TGTGCCAGCAGCTTAGCGTGGGCAGGGAACACTGAAGCTTTCTTT,CASSLAWAGNTEAFF,.,.,TRBV7-9,TRBJ1-1,15
TGTGCCAGCAGCTTACTTCCGGGCGCGCGAATCATTTACAATGAGCAGTTCTTC,CASSLLPGARIIYNEQFF,.,.,TRBV11-1,TRBJ2-1,18
TGTGCCAGTAGTCCCTTTTACCGGGTAGCGGGAGTTCCCTACGAGCAGTACTTC,CASSPFYRVAGVPYEQYF,.,TRBD2,TRBV19,TRBJ2-7,18
TGTGCCAGCAGACTAGCGGGGACTCCAGAGCAGTACTTC,CASRLAGTPEQYF,.,TRBD2,TRBV6-5,TRBJ2-7,13
TGTGCCAGCAGTTTATCGGGGACCTACCCCCTCCACTTT,CASSLSGTYPLHF,.,.,TRBV27,TRBJ1-6,13
TGTGCCAGCAGCTTTCTAGGGACCGGGCCCTACGAGCAGTACTTC,CASSFLGTGPYEQYF,once,.,TRBV5-6,TRBJ2-7,15
TGTGCCAGCAGCCAAGATGTGGGACAGGGGTCAGATACGCAGTATTTT,CASSQDVGQGSDTQYF,.,TRBD1,TRBV4-2,TRBJ2-3,16
TGTGCCTGGAGTGTTTCAGGGGCAAATACGCAGTATTTT,CAWSVSGANTQYF,.,.,TRBV30,TRBJ2-3,13
TGTGCCTGGAGTGTATGGCAGGGGGAGCTCACAGATACGCAGTATTTT,CAWSVWQGELTDTQYF,.,TRBD1,TRBV30,TRBJ2-3,16